The entry below gives a single TCR beta chain sequence along with its context. Its matching antigen is unknown. The trim removed 4 bases at V and 3 bases at J, leaving 4 bases unmatched. The CDR3 spans 14 residues. Germline V gene data show CDR1 as MGHRA and CDR2 as YSYEKL. The sample originates from a study of cytotoxic CD8 clonotypes in ibrutinib-treated CLL. Points from the study as a whole: Elevated clonality accompanied ibrutinib response, with a return toward baseline values at progression. Public clonotypes showed up rarely, and on treatment they shrank or held steady. Baseline clonality exceeded age-matched healthy donors and tracked circulating CD8+ T-cell counts.

Assay: immunoSEQ multiplex PCR; the TCRdb copy retains only in-frame clones and omits some. The sample lists about 50,000 clones, over 65% seen once, with around 21% in the top ten. The sequence was obtained from a human donor with chronic lymphocytic leukemia. The source was PBMCs, collected after 24 months of ibrutinib treatment. The chain employs TRBV4-1 and TRBJ2-7, with TRBD1 matching 9 bases. The CDR3, as DNA: TGCGCCAGCAGCCCACGGACAGGGGACTACGAGCAGTACTTC. The encoded protein is CASSPRTGDYEQYF.